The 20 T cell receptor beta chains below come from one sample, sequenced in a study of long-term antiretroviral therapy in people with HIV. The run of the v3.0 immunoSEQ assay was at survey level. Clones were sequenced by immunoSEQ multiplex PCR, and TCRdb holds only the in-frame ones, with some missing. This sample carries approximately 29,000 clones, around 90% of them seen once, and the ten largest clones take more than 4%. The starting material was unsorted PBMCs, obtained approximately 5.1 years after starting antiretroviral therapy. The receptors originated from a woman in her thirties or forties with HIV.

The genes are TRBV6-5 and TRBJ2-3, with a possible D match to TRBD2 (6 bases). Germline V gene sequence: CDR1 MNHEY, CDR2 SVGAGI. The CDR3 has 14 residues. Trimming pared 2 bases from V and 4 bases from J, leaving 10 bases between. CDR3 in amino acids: CASSYQGGADTQYF. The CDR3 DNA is TGTGCCAGCAGTTACCAGGGCGGGGCAGATACGCAGTATTTT.

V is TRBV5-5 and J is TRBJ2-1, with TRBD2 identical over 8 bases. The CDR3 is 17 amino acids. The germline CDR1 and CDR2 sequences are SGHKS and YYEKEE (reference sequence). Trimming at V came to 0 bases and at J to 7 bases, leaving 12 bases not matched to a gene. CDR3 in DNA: TGTGCCAGCAGCTTGGGCTGGTCAGCGGGAGCCTCTAATGAGCAGTTCTTC. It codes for CASSLGWSAGASNEQFF.

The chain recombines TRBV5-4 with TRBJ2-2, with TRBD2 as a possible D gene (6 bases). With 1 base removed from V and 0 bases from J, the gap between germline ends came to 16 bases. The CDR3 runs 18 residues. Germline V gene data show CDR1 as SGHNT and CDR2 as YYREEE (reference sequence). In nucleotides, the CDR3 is TGTGCCAGCAGCTTGCCCACTCGGGGGTCGACGAACACCGGGGAGCTGTTTTTT. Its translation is CASSLPTRGSTNTGELFF.

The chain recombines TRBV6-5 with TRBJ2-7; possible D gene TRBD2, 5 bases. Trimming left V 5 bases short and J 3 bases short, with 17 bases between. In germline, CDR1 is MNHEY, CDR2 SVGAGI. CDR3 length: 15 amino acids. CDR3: CASSRGPDFVYEQYF. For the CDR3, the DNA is TGTGCCAGCAGTAGAGGGCCCGATTTTGTCTACGAGCAGTACTTC.

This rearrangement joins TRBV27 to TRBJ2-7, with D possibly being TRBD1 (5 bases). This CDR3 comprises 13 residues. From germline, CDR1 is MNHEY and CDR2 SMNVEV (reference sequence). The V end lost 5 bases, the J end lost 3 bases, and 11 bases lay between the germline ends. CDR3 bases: TGTGCCAGCAGTCCCAGGGCAAACTACGAGCAGTACTTC. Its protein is CASSPRANYEQYF.

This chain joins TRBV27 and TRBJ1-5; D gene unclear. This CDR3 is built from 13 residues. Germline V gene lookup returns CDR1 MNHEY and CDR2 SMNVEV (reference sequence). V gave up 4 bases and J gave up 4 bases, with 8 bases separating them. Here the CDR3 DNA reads TGTGCCAGCAGTTGGGAGAGAAATCAGCCCCAGCATTTT. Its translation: CASSWERNQPQHF.

CDR3 region: CASSPGQGVYGIYEQYF. The CDR3, as DNA: TGCGCCAGCAGTCCGGGACAGGGAGTTTACGGTATCTACGAGCAGTACTTC. This chain connects TRBV10-1 to TRBJ2-7; 9 bases agree with TRBD1. Losses at the gene ends were 5 bases for V and 3 bases for J; bases not matched to a gene: 14. CDR3 length: 17 residues. Per the germline V gene, CDR1 is WNHNN and CDR2 is SYGVQD (reference sequence).

For the CDR3, the DNA is TGTGCCAGCAGCTTGATTCCAGATCGGGGTGAGCAGTTCTTC. As protein: CASSLIPDRGEQFF. V usage is TRBV5-5 and J usage is TRBJ2-1, with TRBD2 as a possible D gene (5 bases). Trimming stripped 1 base from V and 9 bases from J, with 14 bases between. Germline CDR1 reads SGHKS; CDR2 reads YYEKEE (reference sequence). The CDR3 covers 14 residues. Based on the CDR3 plus reference TRBV5-5 and TRBJ2-1, the full variable domain is DAGVTQSPTHLIKTRGQQVTLRCSPISGHKSVSWYQQVLGQGPQFIFQYYEKEERGRGNFPDRFSARQFPNYSSELNVNALLLGDSALYLCASSLIPDRGEQFFGPGTRLTVL.

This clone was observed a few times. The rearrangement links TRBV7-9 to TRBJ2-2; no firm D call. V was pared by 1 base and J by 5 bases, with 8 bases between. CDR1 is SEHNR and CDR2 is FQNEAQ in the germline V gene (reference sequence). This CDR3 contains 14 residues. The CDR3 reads CASSLETTTGELFF. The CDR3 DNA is TGTGCCAGCAGCTTAGAAACGACTACCGGGGAGCTGTTTTTT.

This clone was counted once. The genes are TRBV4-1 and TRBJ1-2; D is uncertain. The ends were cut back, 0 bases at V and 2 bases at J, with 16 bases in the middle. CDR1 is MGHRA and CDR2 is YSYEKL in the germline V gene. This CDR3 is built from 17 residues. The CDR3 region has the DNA TGCGCCAGCAGCCAAGATCAGACCCTAGGGTTAAACTATGGCTACACCTTC. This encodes CASSQDQTLGLNYGYTF.

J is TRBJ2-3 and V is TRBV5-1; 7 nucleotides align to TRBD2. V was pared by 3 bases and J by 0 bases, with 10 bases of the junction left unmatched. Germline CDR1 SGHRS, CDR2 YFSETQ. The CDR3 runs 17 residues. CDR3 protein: CASSSSLSGGSTDTQYF. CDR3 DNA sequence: TGCGCCAGCAGCTCCAGTCTATCGGGGGGAAGCACAGATACGCAGTATTTT.

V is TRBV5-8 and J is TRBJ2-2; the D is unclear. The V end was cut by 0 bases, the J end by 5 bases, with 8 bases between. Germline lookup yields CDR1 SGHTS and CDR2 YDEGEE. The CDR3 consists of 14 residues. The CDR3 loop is CASSLEVETGELFF. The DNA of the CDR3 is TGTGCCAGCAGCTTGGAGGTGGAGACCGGGGAGCTGTTTTTT.

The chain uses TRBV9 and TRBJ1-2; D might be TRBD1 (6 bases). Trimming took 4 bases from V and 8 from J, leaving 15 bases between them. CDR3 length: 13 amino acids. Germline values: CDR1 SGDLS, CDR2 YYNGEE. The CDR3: CASSSNTGSGYTF. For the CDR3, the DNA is TGTGCCAGCAGCTCTAATACAGGGTCCGGCTACACCTTC.

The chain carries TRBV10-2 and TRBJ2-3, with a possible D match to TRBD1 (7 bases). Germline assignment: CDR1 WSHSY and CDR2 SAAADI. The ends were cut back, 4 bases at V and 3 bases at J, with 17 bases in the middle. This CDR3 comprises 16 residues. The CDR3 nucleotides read TGCGCCAGCAGTGCTCGGAGGGCAGGGGGGACAGATACGCAGTATTTT. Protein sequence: CASSARRAGGTDTQYF.

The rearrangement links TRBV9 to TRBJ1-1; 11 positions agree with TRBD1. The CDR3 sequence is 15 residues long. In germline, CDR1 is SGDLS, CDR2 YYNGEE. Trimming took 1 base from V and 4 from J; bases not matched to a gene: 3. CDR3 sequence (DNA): TGTGCCAGCAGCGTAAGGGACAGGGGGGTCACTGAAGCTTTCTTT. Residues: CASSVRDRGVTEAFF.

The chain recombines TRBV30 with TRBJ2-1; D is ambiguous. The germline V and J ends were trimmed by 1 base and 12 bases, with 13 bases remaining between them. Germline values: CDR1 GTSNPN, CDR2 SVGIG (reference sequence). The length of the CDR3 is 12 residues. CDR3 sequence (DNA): TGTGCCTGGAGTGGAGGTGGGCCGGGGCAGTTCTTC. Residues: CAWSGGGPGQFF.

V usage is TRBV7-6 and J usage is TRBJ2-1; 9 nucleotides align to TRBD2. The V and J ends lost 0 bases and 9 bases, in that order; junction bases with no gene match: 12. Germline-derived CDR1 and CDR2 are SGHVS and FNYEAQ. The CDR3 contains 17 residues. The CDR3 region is CASSLAAGGALHSEQFF. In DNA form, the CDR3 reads TGTGCCAGCAGCTTAGCAGCGGGAGGAGCCTTACATAGTGAGCAGTTCTTC. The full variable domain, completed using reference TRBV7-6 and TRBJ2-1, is GAGVSQSPRYKVTKRGQDVALRCDPISGHVSLYWYRQALGQGPEFLTYFNYEAQQDKSGLPNDRFSAERPEGSISTLTIQRTEQRDSAMYRCASSLAAGGALHSEQFFGPGTRLTVL.

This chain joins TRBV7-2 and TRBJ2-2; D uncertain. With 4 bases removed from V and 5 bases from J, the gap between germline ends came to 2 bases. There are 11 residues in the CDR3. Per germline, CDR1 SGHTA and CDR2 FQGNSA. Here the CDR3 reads CASSWTGELFF. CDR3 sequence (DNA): TGTGCCAGCAGCTGGACCGGGGAGCTGTTTTTT.

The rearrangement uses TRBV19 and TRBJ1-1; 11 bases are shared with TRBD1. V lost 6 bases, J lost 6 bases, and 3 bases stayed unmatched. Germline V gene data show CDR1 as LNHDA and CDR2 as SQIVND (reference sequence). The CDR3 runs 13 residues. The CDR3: CASRRTGGPEAFF. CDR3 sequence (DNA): TGTGCCAGTAGAAGGACAGGGGGCCCTGAAGCTTTCTTT.

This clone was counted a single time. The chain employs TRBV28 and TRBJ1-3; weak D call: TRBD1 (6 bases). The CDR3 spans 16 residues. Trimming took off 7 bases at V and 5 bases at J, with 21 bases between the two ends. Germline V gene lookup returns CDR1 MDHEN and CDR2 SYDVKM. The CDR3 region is CASIPGGGLGRNTIYF. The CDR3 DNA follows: TGTGCCAGCATCCCGGGCGGGGGCTTGGGAAGAAACACCATATATTTT.